Below, 21 T cell receptor beta chains from the same sample are listed, as sequenced in a study of Ad26.COV2.S vaccination and SARS-CoV-2 variants. Using immunoSEQ multiplex PCR, the repertoire was profiled, and TCRdb retains in-frame clones only, with some absent. Of 410,000 or so clones listed, around 90% are singletons. Noted treatment: around 19 received Ad26.COV2.S at low or high dose, single or two shots; about 5 received placebo; per-sample allocation not given. Sampling occurred on day 63 after the first vaccine or placebo injection. Specimen: peripheral blood, collected in a trial of Ad26.COV2.S vaccine versus placebo. These receptors came from a person between 18 and 59 years old who received the Ad26.COV2.S COVID-19 vaccine or a placebo.

Remarks on this clone: This sample also contains other DNA sequences that code for the same CDR3. This sequence joins TRBV6-2 or TRBV6-3 and TRBJ2-7; TRBD2 agrees at 9 bases. V lost 4 bases to trimming and J lost 4 bases; unmatched junction nucleotides: 5. Per germline, CDR1 MNHEY and CDR2 SVGEGT. CDR3 length equals 14 residues. The DNA of the CDR3 is TGTGCCAGCAGTTTTAGCGGGAGTAGTTACGAGCAGTACTTC. Its protein product is CASSFSGSSYEQYF.

This chain links TRBV4-3 with TRBJ2-3; D not certain. Trimming pared 1 base from V and 5 bases from J, leaving 13 bases between. Germline V gene lookup returns CDR1 LGHNA and CDR2 YSLEER. The CDR3 runs 15 residues. As DNA, the CDR3 is TGCGCCAGCAGCCAAGTATTGGCTATCGGAGATACGCAGTATTTT. Its protein product is CASSQVLAIGDTQYF.

This chain joins TRBV10-3 and TRBJ1-1; maybe TRBD1 (6 bases). V shed 5 bases and J shed 5 bases, with 9 bases lying between them. The CDR3 length is 12 residues. The germline gives CDR1 ENHRY, CDR2 SYGVKD. CDR3 coding DNA: TGTGCCATCAGTAGAGGGGGAACTGAAGCTTTCTTT. Translated, it gives CAISRGGTEAFF.

The J gene is TRBJ2-6, the V gene TRBV28; D perhaps matches TRBD2 (5 bases). The CDR3 contains 16 residues. The germline gives CDR1 MDHEN, CDR2 SYDVKM. Trimming pared 3 bases from V and 0 bases from J, leaving 9 bases between. The CDR3, as DNA: TGTGCCAGCAGTTTGGACTCCTACTCTGGGGCCAACGTCCTGACTTTC. Translation gives CASSLDSYSGANVLTF.

Comment on this clone: Within the sample, other DNA sequences also encode this same CDR3. The chain combines TRBV12-3 or TRBV12-4 with TRBJ1-1, with D perhaps matching TRBD1 (5 bases). V dropped 6 bases and J dropped 1 base, with 9 bases sitting between them. The CDR3 covers 13 residues. The CDR3 here is CASSPGGNTEAFF. CDR3 DNA sequence: TGTGCCAGCAGCCCTGGGGGGAACACTGAAGCTTTCTTT.

CDR3 amino acids: CASSISSTVRAFF. As DNA, the CDR3 is TGTGCCAGTAGTATTTCCTCAACAGTCAGGGCTTTCTTT. The chain employs TRBV19 and TRBJ1-1, with D unclear. The CDR3 covers 13 residues. V lost 3 bases, J lost 11 bases, and 16 bases lay in between. Per germline, CDR1 LNHDA and CDR2 SQIVND (reference sequence).

This clone turned up a few times. The chain joins TRBV11-2 to TRBJ1-6; 8 bases line up with TRBD1. This CDR3 has 16 amino acids. V dropped 2 bases and J dropped 7; count of bases not matched to a gene: 7. Per the germline V gene, CDR1 is SGHAT and CDR2 is FQNNGV. This chain's CDR3 is CASSLTSGQGNSPLHF. The CDR3 nucleotides are TGTGCCAGCAGCTTAACATCTGGACAGGGAAATTCACCCCTCCACTTT.

V usage is TRBV11-2 and J usage is TRBJ1-4; D ambiguous. The germline CDR1 and CDR2 sequences are SGHAT and FQNNGV. Trimming removed 3 bases from V and 8 bases from J, with 7 bases in between. This CDR3 has 12 amino acids. The CDR3 region has the DNA TGTGCCAGCAGCTTGAAACCAGAAAAACTGTTTTTT. Translation gives CASSLKPEKLFF.

This clone was seen once. The rearrangement joins TRBV5-8 to TRBJ1-1, with 7 nucleotides matching TRBD1. Germline CDR1 reads SGHTS; CDR2 reads YDEGEE. The length of the CDR3 is 14 residues. Trimming cost V 4 bases and J 4 bases; bases outside gene matches: 7. The CDR3 here is CASSTGDRSTEAFF. In nucleotides, the CDR3 is TGTGCCAGCAGCACAGGGGATCGGAGCACTGAAGCTTTCTTT.

This chain uses TRBV9 with TRBJ2-6, with a possible D match to TRBD1 (6 bases). The ends were cut back, 4 bases at V and 2 bases at J, with 13 bases in the middle. CDR3 length equals 16 residues. CDR1 is SGDLS and CDR2 is YYNGEE in the germline V gene. The CDR3 loop is CASSSSGTTGANVLTF. As DNA, the CDR3 is TGTGCCAGCAGCTCCTCCGGGACAACTGGGGCCAACGTCCTGACTTTC.

The chain uses TRBV10-2 and TRBJ2-1, with D tentatively TRBD2 (5 bases). The CDR3 is 15 amino acids. CDR1 is WSHSY and CDR2 is SAAADI in the germline V gene. V was pared by 7 bases and J by 7 bases, with 20 bases between. CDR3 region: CASTSWGAPGNEQFF. CDR3 DNA: TGCGCCAGCACCTCCTGGGGAGCCCCCGGAAATGAGCAGTTCTTC.

This chain connects TRBV9 to TRBJ2-2; no clear D gene. This CDR3 comprises 15 residues. V lost 1 base and J lost 3, with 10 bases in between. The germline CDR1 and CDR2 sequences are SGDLS and YYNGEE. In nucleotides, the CDR3 is TGTGCCAGCAGCGTAAAAGCTACCTACACCGGGGAGCTGTTTTTT. Translated: CASSVKATYTGELFF.

This clone showed up just once. The chain has TRBV5-4 and TRBJ1-1; 11 positions match TRBD1. CDR3 size: 16 residues. V trimming: 4 bases; J trimming: 0 bases; junction bases outside the gene matches: 5. Per the germline V gene, CDR1 is SGHNT and CDR2 is YYREEE (reference sequence). Written as DNA, the CDR3 is TGTGCCAGCAGCCGGGACAGGGGGACGATGAACACTGAAGCTTTCTTT. Protein product: CASSRDRGTMNTEAFF.

The gene calls are TRBV28 and TRBJ1-4, with D possibly being TRBD1 (5 bases). The CDR3 spans 14 residues. CDR1 is MDHEN, CDR2 SYDVKM, per germline. Trimming took off 6 bases at V and 8 bases at J, with 16 bases between the two ends. The CDR3 loop is CASSPSGRGEKLFF. The CDR3 nucleotides are TGTGCCAGCAGCCCTTCAGGGAGAGGCGAAAAACTGTTTTTT. The full variable domain, in which reference TRBV28 and TRBJ1-4 provide the parts outside the CDR3, is DVKVTQSSRYLVKRTGEKVFLECVQDMDHENMFWYRQDPGLGLRLIYFSYDVKMKEKGDIPEGYSVSREKKERFSLILESASTNQTSMYLCASSPSGRGEKLFFGSGTQLSVL.

This clone was seen a single time. The CDR3 sequence: CASSLAGTGKQPQHF. DNA of the CDR3: TGTGCCAGCAGCTTAGCCGGGACAGGGAAACAGCCCCAGCATTTT. The J gene is TRBJ1-5, the V gene TRBV7-2, with 9 bases that match TRBD1. J gave up 7 bases and V 0 bases, and 4 bases lay outside the gene matches. In germline, CDR1 is SGHTA, CDR2 FQGNSA. The length of the CDR3 is 15 residues.

This sequence joins TRBV29-1 and TRBJ1-1, with D hard to call. CDR1 is SQVTM, CDR2 ANQGSEA, per germline. The CDR3 extends over 12 amino acids. Trimming took off 6 bases at V and 1 base at J, with 9 bases between the two ends. Here the CDR3 reads CSVSHQNTEAFF. The CDR3 DNA reads TGCAGCGTCAGCCACCAGAACACTGAAGCTTTCTTT.

The V call is TRBV30, the J call TRBJ2-1; the match to TRBD2 covers 10 bases. The V gene end was trimmed by 6 bases and the J gene end by 7 bases; junction bases not matched to a gene: 6. This CDR3 has 13 residues. The germline V gene has CDR1 GTSNPN and CDR2 SVGIG (reference sequence). The CDR3 bases are TGTGCCTGTAAGACTAGCGGGTTTAATGAGCAGTTCTTC. Its translation: CACKTSGFNEQFF.

V is TRBV5-8 and J is TRBJ1-1; no definite D call. Deletions cut 2 bases from V and 3 bases from J, with 14 bases between. The V gene's germline CDR1 is SGHTS and CDR2 YDEGEE. The CDR3 loop spans 15 amino acids. CDR3 nucleotide sequence: TGTGCCAGCAGCTTCGAGGAGGGCATCGACACTGAAGCTTTCTTT. This translates into CASSFEEGIDTEAFF.

The J gene is TRBJ2-1, the V gene TRBV18; 9 bases line up with TRBD2. The CDR3 extends over 16 amino acids. CDR1 and CDR2 from the germline V gene are KGHSH and LQKENI. Unmatched junction bases numbered 10, after V lost 3 bases and J lost 7 bases. The CDR3 DNA is TGTGCCAGCTCACCCTTAGCGGGAGACGCGAAGAATGAGCAGTTCTTC. Encoded protein: CASSPLAGDAKNEQFF. Full variable domain (remainder filled in from reference TRBV18 and TRBJ2-1): NAGVMQNPRHLVRRRGQEARLRCSPMKGHSHVYWYRQLPEEGLKFMVYLQKENIIDESGMPKERFSAEFPKEGPSILRIQQVVRGDSAAYFCASSPLAGDAKNEQFFGPGTRLTVL.

J is TRBJ2-1 and V is TRBV27, with 8 bases matching TRBD2. From germline, CDR1 is MNHEY and CDR2 SMNVEV (reference sequence). J lost 4 bases, V lost 0 bases, and 2 bases had no gene match. The CDR3 totals 15 residues. The CDR3 sequence is CASSLSSGRYNEQFF. The CDR3 nucleotides read TGTGCCAGCAGTTTATCCAGCGGGAGATACAATGAGCAGTTCTTC.

The V and J genes are TRBV11-2 and TRBJ2-1; TRBD2 matches at 9 bases. The CDR3 loop spans 16 amino acids. Trimming took 5 bases from V and 2 from J; bases not matched to a gene: 7. Germline CDR1 reads SGHAT; CDR2 reads FQNNGV. The CDR3 DNA follows: TGTGCCAGCAGCCCCGTAGCGGGAGCTCCCTACAATGAGCAGTTCTTC. Its protein is CASSPVAGAPYNEQFF.